This note documents a single T cell receptor beta chain sequence. As yet, its antigen is unknown. These data originate in a study of cytomegalovirus exposure and HLA in healthy donors. Study-level results: An analysis done earlier found most TCR beta V segments productive about 87% or about 30% of the time.

The PCR employed 60 Vbeta primers together with 13 Jbeta primers. In the original workflow: As a later analysis found, there were 80 million or so unique TCR beta chains, of which roughly 11 million were shared. The table came from immunoSEQ multiplex PCR; TCRdb's copy has only in-frame clones and leaves some out. That table furnishes V, J and clone size, whereas the DNA furnished D and trimming. The table includes 150,000 to 180,000 clones, 65% to 80% detected once. Germline CDR1 MDHEN, CDR2 SYDVKM. This CDR3 has 14 amino acids. This chain uses TRBV28 with TRBJ2-7; D perhaps matches TRBD2 (6 bases). The DNA end is a closer match to TRBJ2-5, so the J assignment may be wrong. The source of this sequence is a man between 18 and 29 years old in good health and CMV-seronegative. The sequencing sample was made of PBMCs. CDR3 coding DNA: TGTGCCAGCAGTCTCCGGGAGACACAAGAGACCCAGTACTTC. Its translation: CASSLRETQETQYF.